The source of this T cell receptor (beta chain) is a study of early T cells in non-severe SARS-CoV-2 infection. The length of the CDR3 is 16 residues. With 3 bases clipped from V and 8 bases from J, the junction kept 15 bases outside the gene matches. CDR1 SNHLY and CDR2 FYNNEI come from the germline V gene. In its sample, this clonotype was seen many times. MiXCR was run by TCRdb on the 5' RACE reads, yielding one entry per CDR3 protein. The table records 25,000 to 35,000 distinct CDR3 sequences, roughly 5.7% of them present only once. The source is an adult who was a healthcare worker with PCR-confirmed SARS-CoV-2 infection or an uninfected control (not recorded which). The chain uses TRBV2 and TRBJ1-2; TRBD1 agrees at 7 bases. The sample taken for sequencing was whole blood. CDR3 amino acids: CASSEASYRGGSGYTF. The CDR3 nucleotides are TGTGCCAGCAGTGAGGCCAGTTACAGGGGAGGTAGCGGCTACACCTTC.